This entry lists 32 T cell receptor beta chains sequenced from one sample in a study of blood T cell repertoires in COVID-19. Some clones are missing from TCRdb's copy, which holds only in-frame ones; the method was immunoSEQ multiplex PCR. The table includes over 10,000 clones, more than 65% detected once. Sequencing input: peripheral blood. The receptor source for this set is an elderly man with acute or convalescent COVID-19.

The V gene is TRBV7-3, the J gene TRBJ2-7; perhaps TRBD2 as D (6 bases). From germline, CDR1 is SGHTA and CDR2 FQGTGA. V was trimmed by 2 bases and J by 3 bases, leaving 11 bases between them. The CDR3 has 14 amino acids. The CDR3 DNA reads TGTGCCAGCAGCTTATCGGAGGGCTACTACGAGCAGTACTTC. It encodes CASSLSEGYYEQYF.

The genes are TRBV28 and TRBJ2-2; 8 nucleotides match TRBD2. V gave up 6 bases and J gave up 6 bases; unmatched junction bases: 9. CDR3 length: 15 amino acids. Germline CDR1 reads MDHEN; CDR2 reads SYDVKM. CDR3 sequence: CASSPTGGHAGELFF. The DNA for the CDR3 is TGTGCCAGCAGCCCCACGGGGGGGCATGCCGGGGAGCTGTTTTTT.

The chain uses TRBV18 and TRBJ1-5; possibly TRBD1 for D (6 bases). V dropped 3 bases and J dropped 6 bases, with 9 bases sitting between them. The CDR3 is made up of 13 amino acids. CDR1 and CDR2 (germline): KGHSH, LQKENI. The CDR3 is CASSPGQIQPQHF. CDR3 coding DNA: TGTGCCAGCTCACCTGGACAGATTCAGCCCCAGCATTTT.

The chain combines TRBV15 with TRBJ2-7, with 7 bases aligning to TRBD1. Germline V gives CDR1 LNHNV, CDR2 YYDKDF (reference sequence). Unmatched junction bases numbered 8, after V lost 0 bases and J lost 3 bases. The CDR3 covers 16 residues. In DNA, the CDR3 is TGTGCCACCAGCAGAGAAAAACCGGGACAGTACTACGAGCAGTACTTC. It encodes CATSREKPGQYYEQYF.

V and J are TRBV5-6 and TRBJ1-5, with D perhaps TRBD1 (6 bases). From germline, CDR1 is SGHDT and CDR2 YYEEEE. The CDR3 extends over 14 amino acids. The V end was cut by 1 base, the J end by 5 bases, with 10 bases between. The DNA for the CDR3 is TGTGCCAGCAGCTTGTCAGGGGTTCATCAGCCCCAGCATTTT. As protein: CASSLSGVHQPQHF.

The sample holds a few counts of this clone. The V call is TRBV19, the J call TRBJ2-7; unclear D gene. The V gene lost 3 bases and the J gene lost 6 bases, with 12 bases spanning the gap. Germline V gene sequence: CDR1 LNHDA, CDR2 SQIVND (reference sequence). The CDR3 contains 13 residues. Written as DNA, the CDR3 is TGTGCCAGTAGTATGTCCTCCTCAGGCGAGCAGTACTTC. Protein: CASSMSSSGEQYF.

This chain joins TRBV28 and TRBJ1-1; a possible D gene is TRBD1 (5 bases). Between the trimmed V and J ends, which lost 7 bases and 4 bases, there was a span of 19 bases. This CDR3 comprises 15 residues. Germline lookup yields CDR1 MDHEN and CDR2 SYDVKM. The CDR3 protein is CASTLGAGRLTEAFF. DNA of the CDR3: TGTGCCAGCACCCTTGGGGCGGGACGGCTCACTGAAGCTTTCTTT.

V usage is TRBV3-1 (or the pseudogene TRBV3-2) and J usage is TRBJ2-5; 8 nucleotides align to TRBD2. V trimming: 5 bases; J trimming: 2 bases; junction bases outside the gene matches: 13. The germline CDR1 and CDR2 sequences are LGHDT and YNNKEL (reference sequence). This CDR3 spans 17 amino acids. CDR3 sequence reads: CASSLTSAGVLQETQYF. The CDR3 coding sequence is TGTGCCAGCAGCTTGACTTCAGCGGGGGTCCTACAAGAGACCCAGTACTTC.

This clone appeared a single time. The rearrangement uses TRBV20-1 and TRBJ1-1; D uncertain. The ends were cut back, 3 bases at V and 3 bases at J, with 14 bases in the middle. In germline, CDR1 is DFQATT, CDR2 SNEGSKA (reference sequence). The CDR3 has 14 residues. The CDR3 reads CSASYAGQDTEAFF. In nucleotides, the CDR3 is TGCAGTGCTAGTTATGCGGGTCAGGACACTGAAGCTTTCTTT.

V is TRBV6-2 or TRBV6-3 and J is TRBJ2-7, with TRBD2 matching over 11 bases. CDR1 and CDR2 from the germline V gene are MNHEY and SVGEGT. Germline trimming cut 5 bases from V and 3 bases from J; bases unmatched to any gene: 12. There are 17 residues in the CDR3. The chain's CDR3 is CASSPFPGLAVGYEQYF. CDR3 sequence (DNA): TGTGCCAGCAGTCCATTTCCGGGACTAGCGGTAGGCTACGAGCAGTACTTC.

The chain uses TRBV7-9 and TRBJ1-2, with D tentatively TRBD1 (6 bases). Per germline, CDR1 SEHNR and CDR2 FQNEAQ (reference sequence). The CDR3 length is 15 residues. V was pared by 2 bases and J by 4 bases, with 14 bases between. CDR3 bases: TGTGCCAGCAGCTTAATGGCCAGGGGTGCCTATGGCTACACCTTC. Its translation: CASSLMARGAYGYTF.

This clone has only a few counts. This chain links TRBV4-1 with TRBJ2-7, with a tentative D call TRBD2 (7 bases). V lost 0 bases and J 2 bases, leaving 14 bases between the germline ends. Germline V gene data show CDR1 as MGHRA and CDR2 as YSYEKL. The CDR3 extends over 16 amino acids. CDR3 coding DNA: TGCGCCAGCAGCCAAGAAGCTCGGGGGGCGGCCTACGAGCAGTACTTC. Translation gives CASSQEARGAAYEQYF.

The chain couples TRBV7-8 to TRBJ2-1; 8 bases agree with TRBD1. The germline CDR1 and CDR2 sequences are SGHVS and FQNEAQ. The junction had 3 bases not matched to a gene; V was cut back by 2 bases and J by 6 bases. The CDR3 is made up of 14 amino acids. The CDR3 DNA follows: TGTGCCAGCAGCTTATCAGGGGGCTTCAATGAGCAGTTCTTC. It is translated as CASSLSGGFNEQFF. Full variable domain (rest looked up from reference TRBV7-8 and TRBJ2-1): GAGVSQSPRYKVAKRGQDVALRCDPISGHVSLFWYQQALGQGPEFLTYFQNEAQLDKSGLPSDRFFAERPEGSVSTLKIQRTQQEDSAVYLCASSLSGGFNEQFFGPGTRLTVL.

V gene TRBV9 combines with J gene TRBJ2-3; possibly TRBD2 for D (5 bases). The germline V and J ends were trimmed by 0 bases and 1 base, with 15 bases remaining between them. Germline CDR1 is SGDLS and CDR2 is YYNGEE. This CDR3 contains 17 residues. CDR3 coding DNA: TGTGCCAGCAGCGTAGATCCCAGCGGCGCCGGCACAGATACGCAGTATTTT. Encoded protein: CASSVDPSGAGTDTQYF.

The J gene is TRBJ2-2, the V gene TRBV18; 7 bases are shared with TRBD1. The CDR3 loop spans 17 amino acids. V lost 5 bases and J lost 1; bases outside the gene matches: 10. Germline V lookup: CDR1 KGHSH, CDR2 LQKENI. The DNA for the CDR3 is TGTGCCAGCTCAGCGCAAACCAGACAGGGGAACACCGGGGAGCTGTTTTTT. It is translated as CASSAQTRQGNTGELFF.

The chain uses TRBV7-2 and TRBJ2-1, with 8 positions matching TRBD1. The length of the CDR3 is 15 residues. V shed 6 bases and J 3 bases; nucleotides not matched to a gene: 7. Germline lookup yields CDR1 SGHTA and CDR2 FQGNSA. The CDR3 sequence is CASRPGTGVYNEQFF. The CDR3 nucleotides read TGTGCCAGCAGACCTGGGACAGGCGTCTACAATGAGCAGTTCTTC.

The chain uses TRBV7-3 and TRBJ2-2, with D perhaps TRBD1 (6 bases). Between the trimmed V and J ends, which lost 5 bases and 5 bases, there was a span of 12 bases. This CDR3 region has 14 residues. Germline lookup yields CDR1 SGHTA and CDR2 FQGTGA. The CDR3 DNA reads TGTGCCAGCAGCCTTCCAGGGGAAACCGGGGAGCTGTTTTTT. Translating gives CASSLPGETGELFF. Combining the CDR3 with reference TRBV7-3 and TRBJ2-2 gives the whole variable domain GAGVSQTPSNKVTEKGKYVELRCDPISGHTALYWYRQSLGQGPEFLIYFQGTGAADDSGLPNDRFFAVRPEGSVSTLKIQRTERGDSAVYLCASSLPGETGELFFGEGSRLTVL.

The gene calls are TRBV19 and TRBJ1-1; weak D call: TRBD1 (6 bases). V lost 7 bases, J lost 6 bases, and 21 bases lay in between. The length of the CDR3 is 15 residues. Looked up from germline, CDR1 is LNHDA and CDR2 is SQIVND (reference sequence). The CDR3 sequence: CASTAPQGTFSEAFF. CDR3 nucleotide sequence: TGTGCCAGTACCGCCCCGCAGGGGACGTTCTCTGAAGCTTTCTTT.

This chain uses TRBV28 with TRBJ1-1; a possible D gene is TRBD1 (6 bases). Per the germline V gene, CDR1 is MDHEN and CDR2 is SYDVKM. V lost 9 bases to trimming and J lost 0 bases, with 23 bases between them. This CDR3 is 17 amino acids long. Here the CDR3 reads CASILPGQGSMNTEAFF. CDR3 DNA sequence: TGTGCCAGTATATTACCAGGGCAGGGGAGCATGAACACTGAAGCTTTCTTT. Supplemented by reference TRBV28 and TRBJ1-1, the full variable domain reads DVKVTQSSRYLVKRTGEKVFLECVQDMDHENMFWYRQDPGLGLRLIYFSYDVKMKEKGDIPEGYSVSREKKERFSLILESASTNQTSMYLCASILPGQGSMNTEAFFGQGTRLTVV.

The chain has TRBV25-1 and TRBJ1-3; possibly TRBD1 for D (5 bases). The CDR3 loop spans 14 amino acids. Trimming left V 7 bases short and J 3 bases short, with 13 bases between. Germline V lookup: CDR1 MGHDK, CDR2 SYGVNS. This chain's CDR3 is CASTAAGDGNTIYF. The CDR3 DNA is TGTGCCAGCACGGCGGCGGGGGATGGAAACACCATATATTTT.

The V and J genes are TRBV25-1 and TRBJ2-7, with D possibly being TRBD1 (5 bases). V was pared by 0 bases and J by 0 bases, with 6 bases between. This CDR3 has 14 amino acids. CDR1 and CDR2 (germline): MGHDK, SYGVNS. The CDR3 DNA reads TGTGCCAGCAGTGAATATGACAGCTCCTACGAGCAGTACTTC. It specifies CASSEYDSSYEQYF.

The CDR3 DNA follows: TGTGCCAGCAGCTACAGGGATTCCACTGAAGCTTTCTTT. Translating gives CASSYRDSTEAFF. The chain carries TRBV7-3 and TRBJ1-1; D perhaps matches TRBD1 (6 bases). Germline loops: CDR1 SGHTA, CDR2 FQGTGA. This CDR3 has 13 residues. V lost 4 bases, J lost 4 bases, and 10 bases lay in between.

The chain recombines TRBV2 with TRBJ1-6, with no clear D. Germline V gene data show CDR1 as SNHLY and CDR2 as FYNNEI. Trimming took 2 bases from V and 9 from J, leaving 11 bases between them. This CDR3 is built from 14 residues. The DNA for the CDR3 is TGTGCCAGCAGTGAATACGGGGTAGCTTCACCCCTCCACTTT. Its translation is CASSEYGVASPLHF. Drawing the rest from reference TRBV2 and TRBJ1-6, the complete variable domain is EPEVTQTPSHQVTQMGQEVILRCVPISNHLYFYWYRQILGQKVEFLVSFYNNEISEKSEIFDDQFSVERPDGSNFTLKIRSTKLEDSAMYFCASSEYGVASPLHFGNGTRLTVT.

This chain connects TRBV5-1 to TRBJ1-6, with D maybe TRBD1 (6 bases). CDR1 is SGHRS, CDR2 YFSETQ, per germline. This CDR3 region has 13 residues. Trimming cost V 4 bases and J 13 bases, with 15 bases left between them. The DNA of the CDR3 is TGCGCCAGCAGCACAGACCAGGGGCGGCCCCTCCACTTT. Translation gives CASSTDQGRPLHF. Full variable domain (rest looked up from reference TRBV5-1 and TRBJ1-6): KAGVTQTPRYLIKTRGQQVTLSCSPISGHRSVSWYQQTPGQGLQFLFEYFSETQRNKGNFPGRFSGRQFSNSRSEMNVSTLELGDSALYLCASSTDQGRPLHFGNGTRLTVT.

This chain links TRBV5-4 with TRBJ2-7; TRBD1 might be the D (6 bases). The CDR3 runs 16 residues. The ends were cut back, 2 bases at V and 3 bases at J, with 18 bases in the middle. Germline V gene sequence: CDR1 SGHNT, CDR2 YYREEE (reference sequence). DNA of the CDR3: TGTGCCAGCAGCTTAAGACAGGTACCCAATGACTACGAGCAGTACTTC. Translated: CASSLRQVPNDYEQYF. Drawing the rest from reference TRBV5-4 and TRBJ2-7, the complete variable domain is ETGVTQSPTHLIKTRGQQVTLRCSSQSGHNTVSWYQQALGQGPQFIFQYYREEENGRGNFPPRFSGLQFPNYSSELNVNALELDDSALYLCASSLRQVPNDYEQYFGPGTRLTVT.

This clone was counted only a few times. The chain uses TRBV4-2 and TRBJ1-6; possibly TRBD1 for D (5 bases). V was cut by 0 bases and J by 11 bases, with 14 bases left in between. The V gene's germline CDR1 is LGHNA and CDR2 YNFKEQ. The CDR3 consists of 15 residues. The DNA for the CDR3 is TGTGCCAGCAGCCAAGACCCCGGGGGGAGAGCACCCCTCCACTTT. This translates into CASSQDPGGRAPLHF.

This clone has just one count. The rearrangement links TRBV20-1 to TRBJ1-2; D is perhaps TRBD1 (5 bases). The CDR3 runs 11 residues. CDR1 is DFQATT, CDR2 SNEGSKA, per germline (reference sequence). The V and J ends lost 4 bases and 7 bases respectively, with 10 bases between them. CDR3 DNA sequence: TGCAGTGCTATTGCGGGACTTGGCTACACCTTC. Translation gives CSAIAGLGYTF.

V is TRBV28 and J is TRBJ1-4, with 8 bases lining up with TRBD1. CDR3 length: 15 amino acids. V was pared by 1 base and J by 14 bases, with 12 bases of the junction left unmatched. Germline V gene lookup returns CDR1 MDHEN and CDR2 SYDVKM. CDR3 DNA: TGTGCCAGCAGTTTATTCGGCCAGGGGGCGTCCGTTCTGTTTTTT. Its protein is CASSLFGQGASVLFF.

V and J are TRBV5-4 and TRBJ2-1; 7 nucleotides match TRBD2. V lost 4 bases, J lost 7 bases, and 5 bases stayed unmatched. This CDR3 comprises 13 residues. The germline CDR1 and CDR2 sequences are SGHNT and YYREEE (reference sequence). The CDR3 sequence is CASSPGLSNEQFF. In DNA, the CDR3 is TGTGCCAGCAGCCCGGGACTAAGTAATGAGCAGTTCTTC.

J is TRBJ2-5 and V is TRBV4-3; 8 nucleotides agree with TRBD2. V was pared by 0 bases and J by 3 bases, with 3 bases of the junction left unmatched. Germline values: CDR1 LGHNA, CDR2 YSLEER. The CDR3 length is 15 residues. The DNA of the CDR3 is TGCGCCAGCAGCCAAGAAGGGACTAGTGAAGAGACCCAGTACTTC. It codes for CASSQEGTSEETQYF.

CDR3 loop: CASRKEQQSNQPQHF. CDR3 coding DNA: TGTGCCAGCAGGAAGGAACAACAGAGCAATCAGCCCCAGCATTTT. The chain is built from TRBV2 and TRBJ1-5; D ambiguous. Germline V gene lookup returns CDR1 SNHLY and CDR2 FYNNEI. The length of the CDR3 is 15 residues. Trimming removed 6 bases from V and 1 base from J, with 13 bases in between.

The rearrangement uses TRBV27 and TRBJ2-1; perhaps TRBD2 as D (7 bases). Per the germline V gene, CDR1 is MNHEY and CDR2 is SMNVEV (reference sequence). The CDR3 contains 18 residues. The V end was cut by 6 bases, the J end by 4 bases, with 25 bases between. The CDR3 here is CASRFRGGRGTVYNEQFF. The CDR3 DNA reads TGTGCCAGCAGATTCAGGGGTGGGAGGGGGACTGTATACAATGAGCAGTTCTTC.